These 32 T cell receptor beta chains were all obtained from the same sample, sequenced in a study of cytomegalovirus exposure and HLA in healthy donors. Primers included in the PCR were 60 Vbeta and 13 Jbeta primers. TCRdb keeps only in-frame clones here, not all; method: immunoSEQ multiplex PCR. The sample lists 120,000 to 150,000 clones, 65% to 80% occurring once. The sequencing sample was made of PBMCs. These TCRs come from a woman aged 45-59 years in good health and CMV-seropositive.

The V gene is TRBV10-3, the J gene TRBJ2-3, with 8 bases lining up with TRBD2. With V trimmed by 2 bases and J by 2 bases, 6 bases remained unmatched. The length of the CDR3 is 16 residues. Germline loops: CDR1 ENHRY, CDR2 SYGVKD. The CDR3 DNA reads TGTGCCATCAGTGAGCCCCCTAGCGGGTTCACAGATACGCAGTATTTT. It codes for CAISEPPSGFTDTQYF.

The rearrangement uses TRBV5-1 and TRBJ2-1; D might be TRBD2 (5 bases). Germline V gene data show CDR1 as SGHRS and CDR2 as YFSETQ. V lost 4 bases and J lost 0, with 14 bases in between. The CDR3 loop spans 16 amino acids. CDR3 bases: TGCGCCAGCAGCCCTGGACTCGCTTTCTCCTACAATGAGCAGTTCTTC. Translation: CASSPGLAFSYNEQFF.

This chain links TRBV5-1 with TRBJ2-1; TRBD2 might be the D (7 bases). Germline V gene data show CDR1 as SGHRS and CDR2 as YFSETQ. The CDR3 is 14 residues long. The ends were cut back, 3 bases at V and 8 bases at J, with 15 bases in the middle. CDR3 amino acids: CASSWTGGKDEQFF. CDR3 bases: TGCGCCAGCAGCTGGACGGGGGGCAAAGATGAGCAGTTCTTC.

This sequence joins TRBV19 and TRBJ2-1, with TRBD1 matching 8 bases. This CDR3 comprises 11 residues. The germline V gene has CDR1 LNHDA and CDR2 SQIVND (reference sequence). The trim removed 6 bases at V and 10 bases at J, leaving 2 bases unmatched. CDR3 bases: TGTGCCAGTAGGACAGGGGTCGAGCAGTTCTTC. Translating it yields CASRTGVEQFF.

CDR3 sequence (DNA): TGTGCCAGCAAGGGACAGGCGAAGAGCTCCTATAATTCACCCCTCCACTTT. This sequence encodes CASKGQAKSSYNSPLHF. V is TRBV28 and J is TRBJ1-6; 8 positions agree with TRBD1. This CDR3 region has 17 residues. The V gene end was trimmed by 7 bases and the J gene end by 0 bases; junction bases not matched to a gene: 8. Germline V gene lookup returns CDR1 MDHEN and CDR2 SYDVKM.

The rearrangement links TRBV14 to TRBJ2-7; 8 bases map to TRBD2. Germline CDR1 reads SGHDN; CDR2 reads FVKESK. Trimming removed 0 bases from V and 4 bases from J; junction bases left unmatched: 11. The CDR3 loop spans 17 amino acids. In nucleotides, the CDR3 is TGTGCCAGCAGCCAAGATTCCCTAGCGGGCTCCCTATACGAGCAGTACTTC. Translating it yields CASSQDSLAGSLYEQYF.

The chain uses TRBV5-1 and TRBJ2-5, with 9 nucleotides matching TRBD1. Germline V gives CDR1 SGHRS, CDR2 YFSETQ. This CDR3 spans 14 amino acids. The ends lost 3 bases at V and 4 bases at J; junction bases unmatched: 4. CDR3 in DNA: TGCGCCAGCAGCTCCGGGACAGGGATAGAGACCCAGTACTTC. Translated: CASSSGTGIETQYF.

CDR3 DNA: TGCGCCAGCAGCGTGGAGGGGAATAATGGCTACACCTTC. Encoded protein: CASSVEGNNGYTF. The chain joins TRBV5-1 to TRBJ1-2, with a weak D call TRBD1 (5 bases). The CDR3 is made up of 13 amino acids. Germline V gives CDR1 SGHRS, CDR2 YFSETQ. Deletions cut 4 bases from V and 6 bases from J, with 13 bases between. The full variable domain, with the rest looked up from reference TRBV5-1 and TRBJ1-2, is KAGVTQTPRYLIKTRGQQVTLSCSPISGHRSVSWYQQTPGQGLQFLFEYFSETQRNKGNFPGRFSGRQFSNSRSEMNVSTLELGDSALYLCASSVEGNNGYTFGSGTRLTVV.

The CDR3 nucleotides are TGTGCCTGGAGTTTAGGGGTTGGCTATGGCTACACCTTC. Translated, it gives CAWSLGVGYGYTF. The V call is TRBV30, the J call TRBJ1-2, with D possibly being TRBD1 (5 bases). The CDR3 runs 13 residues. V lost 2 bases, J lost 4 bases, and 11 bases lay in between. Germline V gene lookup returns CDR1 GTSNPN and CDR2 SVGIG (reference sequence).

This clone appeared once. The CDR3, as DNA: TGTGCCAGCAGCACTGACAGGAGACCCTACGAGCAGTACTTC. This sequence encodes CASSTDRRPYEQYF. The chain carries TRBV2 and TRBJ2-7; tentatively, D is TRBD1 (6 bases). The CDR3 sequence is 14 residues long. Trimming cost V 6 bases and J 2 bases, with 14 bases left between them. Per the germline V gene, CDR1 is SNHLY and CDR2 is FYNNEI.

This clone was detected only a few times. V is TRBV7-9 and J is TRBJ1-2, with 11 bases lining up with TRBD1. The V and J ends lost 5 bases and 7 bases, in that order; junction bases with no gene match: 12. Germline lookup yields CDR1 SEHNR and CDR2 FQNEAQ (reference sequence). This CDR3 has 16 amino acids. The CDR3 protein is CASSPRTGGGMIGYTF. The CDR3 coding sequence is TGTGCCAGCAGCCCAAGGACAGGGGGCGGGATGATTGGCTACACCTTC.

This clone was observed a single time. CDR3 nucleotide sequence: TGCGCCAGCAGCCAAGGAGTAACAGGGCTCGGCGAGACCCAGTACTTC. Its translation is CASSQGVTGLGETQYF. The V and J genes are TRBV5-1 and TRBJ2-5; D is perhaps TRBD1 (6 bases). Germline V gene data show CDR1 as SGHRS and CDR2 as YFSETQ. The CDR3 consists of 16 residues. V was clipped by 4 bases and J by 5 bases, with 21 bases between them.

The chain employs TRBV14 and TRBJ2-2; TRBD2 matches at 10 bases. The ends lost 7 bases at V and 4 bases at J; junction bases unmatched: 6. The CDR3 contains 15 residues. The germline CDR1 and CDR2 sequences are SGHDN and FVKESK. The DNA of the CDR3 is TGTGCCAGCACCTCGCTAGCGGGGGTCACCGGGGAGCTGTTTTTT. Residues: CASTSLAGVTGELFF.

The V call is TRBV28, the J call TRBJ2-3, with 7 bases aligning to TRBD1. CDR1 is MDHEN and CDR2 is SYDVKM in the germline V gene. The CDR3 totals 14 residues. With 6 bases clipped from V and 0 bases from J, the junction kept 3 bases outside the gene matches. The CDR3 sequence: CASRQGTSTDTQYF. The CDR3 nucleotides are TGTGCCAGCAGACAGGGGACGAGCACAGATACGCAGTATTTT.

This rearrangement joins TRBV4-1 to TRBJ1-2; TRBD1 is a possible D gene (6 bases). V lost 7 bases, J lost 0 bases, and 15 bases lay in between. There are 15 residues in the CDR3. Germline CDR1 MGHRA, CDR2 YSYEKL. For the CDR3, the DNA is TGCGCCAGCACCCTTGTCGAGGGGGCTAACTATGGCTACACCTTC. This encodes CASTLVEGANYGYTF.

V and J are TRBV7-9 and TRBJ1-2; 7 positions match TRBD1. There are 13 residues in the CDR3. Germline loops: CDR1 SEHNR, CDR2 FQNEAQ (reference sequence). V was clipped by 7 bases and J by 5 bases; unmatched bases: 7. The CDR3, as DNA: TGTGCCAGCACTTCTGGGACAGCTTATGGCTACACCTTC. This sequence encodes CASTSGTAYGYTF.

In this sample, this clone turned up a few times. The J gene is TRBJ1-1, the V gene TRBV7-9; D remains unclear. With 5 bases removed from V and 5 bases from J, the gap between germline ends came to 15 bases. This CDR3 contains 14 residues. CDR1 SEHNR and CDR2 FQNEAQ come from the germline V gene (reference sequence). DNA of the CDR3: TGTGCCAGCAGCCCCCAATCGTCGGGGACTGAAGCTTTCTTT. This sequence encodes CASSPQSSGTEAFF.

This chain joins TRBV2 and TRBJ1-4; tentative D call: TRBD1 (6 bases). V was clipped by 7 bases and J by 4 bases, with 7 bases between them. The CDR3 contains 12 residues. Germline V gene data show CDR1 as SNHLY and CDR2 as FYNNEI. The CDR3 loop reads CASKDSNEKLFF. CDR3 coding DNA: TGTGCCAGCAAGGACAGTAATGAAAAACTGTTTTTT.

This clone was seen only once. The genes are TRBV10-3 and TRBJ2-3; 9 bases line up with TRBD2. The V gene end was trimmed by 10 bases and the J gene end by 6 bases; junction bases not matched to a gene: 8. Germline V gene data show CDR1 as ENHRY and CDR2 as SYGVKD. This CDR3 spans 13 amino acids. The CDR3 region has the DNA TGTGCCAGCCAGCGGGGGGAGGGTGATACGCAGTATTTT. Residues: CASQRGEGDTQYF.

Of note for this clone: At one of its ends the junction is not consistent with the germline gene, which may arise from a read error. This rearrangement joins TRBV15 to TRBJ2-7; 8 bases align to TRBD1. Per the germline V gene, CDR1 is LNHNV and CDR2 is YYDKDF (reference sequence). The CDR3 spans 15 residues. Here the CDR3 reads CATSRPGQGLSPPTF. The CDR3 bases are TGTGCCACCAGCAGACCAGGACAGGGCTTGAGTCCCCCAACTTTC.

This clone was found once. The chain uses TRBV15 and TRBJ1-5; perhaps TRBD1 as D (6 bases). Trimming removed 6 bases from V and 7 bases from J, with 16 bases in between. The CDR3 sequence is 14 residues long. Germline loops: CDR1 LNHNV, CDR2 YYDKDF (reference sequence). The CDR3 DNA sequence: TGTGCCACCAGTCTCGACAGGAGGTGGCAGCCCCAGCATTTT. The encoded protein is CATSLDRRWQPQHF. The full variable domain, rest sourced from reference TRBV15 and TRBJ1-5, is DAMVIQNPRYQVTQFGKPVTLSCSQTLNHNVMYWYQQKSSQAPKLLFHYYDKDFNNEADTPDNFQSRRPNTSFCFLDIRSPGLGDTAMYLCATSLDRRWQPQHFGDGTRLSIL.

The rearrangement links TRBV11-3 to TRBJ1-2; no definite D call. The CDR3 loop spans 14 amino acids. V lost 2 bases to trimming and J lost 5 bases, with 12 bases between them. Germline assignment: CDR1 SGHNT and CDR2 YENEEA. As DNA, the CDR3 is TGTGCCAGCAGCTTACGGGTAGGGAGATATGGCTACACCTTC. This codes for CASSLRVGRYGYTF.

V gene TRBV2 combines with J gene TRBJ1-5; TRBD1 matches at 7 bases. Looked up from germline, CDR1 is SNHLY and CDR2 is FYNNEI. V dropped 8 bases and J dropped 6; count of bases not matched to a gene: 7. This CDR3 is 13 amino acids long. For the CDR3, the DNA is TGTGCCAGCGGGATGAGGACAGGTCAGCCCCAGCATTTT. Translation: CASGMRTGQPQHF.

V and J are TRBV15 and TRBJ2-7; tentatively, D is TRBD2 (5 bases). Trimming stripped 0 bases from V and 2 bases from J, with 8 bases between. Germline-derived CDR1 and CDR2 are LNHNV and YYDKDF (reference sequence). The CDR3 is 14 amino acids. CDR3 sequence reads: CATSRDRGPYEQYF. CDR3 coding DNA: TGTGCCACCAGCAGAGATCGCGGGCCCTACGAGCAGTACTTC.

This chain links TRBV28 with TRBJ2-7; the D gene is possibly TRBD2 (7 bases). Germline CDR1 and CDR2: MDHEN and SYDVKM. This CDR3 comprises 15 residues. Trimming took off 3 bases at V and 7 bases at J, with 19 bases between the two ends. In DNA form, the CDR3 reads TGTGCCAGCAGTTTTGGTGGGGGGGCCGCGAGAGAGCAGTACTTC. Encoded protein: CASSFGGGAAREQYF.

The chain couples TRBV2 to TRBJ2-5; maybe TRBD1 (5 bases). The end of the DNA fits TRBJ2-7 better, so the J call may be wrong. Germline loops: CDR1 SNHLY, CDR2 FYNNEI. The CDR3 runs 14 residues. CDR3 residues: CASSATAYSYEQYF. CDR3 DNA: TGTGCCAGCAGTGCGACAGCTTACTCCTACGAGCAGTACTTC.

V is TRBV5-4 and J is TRBJ2-5; tentative D call: TRBD1 (5 bases). V lost 4 bases and J lost 2, with 18 bases in between. The CDR3 is 16 residues long. Germline V gene sequence: CDR1 SGHNT, CDR2 YYREEE (reference sequence). This CDR3 is CASSGWGRDKQETQYF. CDR3 nucleotides: TGTGCCAGCAGCGGGTGGGGCAGGGATAAACAAGAGACCCAGTACTTC.

V usage is TRBV19 and J usage is TRBJ1-6, with TRBD1 matching over 7 bases. CDR3 length: 15 residues. Germline V lookup: CDR1 LNHDA, CDR2 SQIVND (reference sequence). The ends lost 7 bases at V and 8 bases at J; junction bases unmatched: 11. The CDR3 loop reads CASTQGGRGYSPLHF. CDR3 nucleotide sequence: TGTGCCAGTACCCAAGGAGGCAGGGGGTATTCACCCCTCCACTTT.

This sequence joins TRBV2 and TRBJ1-2, with 7 bases that match TRBD1. This CDR3 contains 13 residues. V lost 9 bases to trimming and J lost 4 bases; unmatched junction nucleotides: 8. Germline lookup yields CDR1 SNHLY and CDR2 FYNNEI. The CDR3 here is CASGQARAYGYTF. The CDR3 DNA is TGTGCCAGTGGACAGGCTAGGGCCTATGGCTACACCTTC.

Worth noting for this clone: One junction end disagrees with the germline gene, perhaps due to a read error. The CDR3 is CASSIPGTVGNGHTF. The DNA for the CDR3 is TGTGCCAGTAGTATCCCCGGGACAGTTGGAAATGGCCACACCTTC. The genes are TRBV19 and TRBJ1-2, with 7 positions matching TRBD1. The CDR3 covers 15 residues. Per the germline V gene, CDR1 is LNHDA and CDR2 is SQIVND (reference sequence).

In the case of this clone: One end of the junction varies from germline; a read error may be responsible. This sequence joins TRBV7-7 and TRBJ2-1, with D tentatively TRBD2 (5 bases). This CDR3 comprises 13 residues. Germline V gene sequence: CDR1 SSHAT, CDR2 FNYEAQ (reference sequence). The CDR3 region has the DNA TGTGCTAGCAGCGTTGATGGTGGACTCCAGCAGTTCTTC. It yields the protein CASSVDGGLQQFF. The complete variable domain, with remaining parts taken from reference TRBV7-7 and TRBJ2-1, reads GAGVSQSPRYKVTKRGQDVTLRCDPISSHATLYWYQQALGQGPEFLTYFNYEAQPDKSGLPSDRFSAERPEGSISTLTIQRTEQRDSAMYRCASSVDGGLQQFFGPGTRLTVL.

This clone was counted once. The V gene is TRBV5-1, the J gene TRBJ2-5, with D possibly TRBD1 on 7 matching bases. The J call may be wrong; the DNA end is better matched by TRBJ2-7. Germline CDR1 is SGHRS and CDR2 is YFSETQ. The CDR3 consists of 13 residues. This chain's CDR3 is CASSLNRGGEQYF. As DNA, the CDR3 is TGCGCCAGCAGCTTGAACAGGGGAGGCGAGCAGTACTTC.